These T cell receptor beta chains were read from a single sample in a study of radiotherapy plus CTLA-4 blockade in lung cancer. Some clones are missing from TCRdb's copy, which holds only in-frame ones; the method was immunoSEQ multiplex PCR. This table has tens of thousands of clones, over 75% appearing once. The material sequenced was peripheral blood, taken from a patient treated with radiotherapy plus ipilimumab. These receptor sequences come from a human donor with non-small cell lung cancer whose response to radiotherapy plus ipilimumab could not be evaluated. The conserved cysteine and the conserved F or W are not part of the CDR3 here. D genes are given only for firm matches.

>TRBV15|NA
ATSLPSYQETQY
>TRBV5-1|TRBD1
ASSLGTGDYGYT
>TRBV7-9|TRBD2
ASSPGGLAIDEQF
>TRBV5-1|NA
ASSLAGGGRTDSPLH
>TRBV5-6|NA
ASSLAREQF
>TRBV11-2|TRBD1
ASSSRTGTDYGYT
>TRBV18|NA
ASSQGGGPGWQPQH
>TRBV28|NA
ASSFAVVGDEKLF
>TRBV27|NA
ASSLDGDSDSRY
>TRBV6-5|TRBD1
ASSTGLGQFYGYT
>TRBV4-1|TRBD2
ASSQELAGDVDTQY
>TRBV5-4|TRBD2
ASSLRLAGGSTDTQY
>TRBV6-1|NA
ASSPYRAANEKLF
>TRBV7-2|NA
ASSFRGYGETQY
>TRBV5-1|TRBD2
ASSLGAGGPDTQY
>TRBV12-1|NA
ASRPGGGGAFYNEQF
>TRBV27|TRBD1
ASSQGTDSNQPQH
>TRBV2|NA
ASKEGTNTGELF
>TRBV27|NA
ASSLQGYLNEQF
>TRBV7-2|NA
ASSLLIGGGRLNTEAF
>TRBV9|TRBD2
ASSDGLEAGDTQY
>TRBV5-6|NA
ASSLAGAYSPLH
>TRBV11-3|NA
ASRPPGGGPGELF
>TRBV7-2|NA
ASSQVGGGSYEQY
>TRBV7-6|TRBD1
ASRLGNTGGGRETQY
>TRBV4-3|TRBD2
ASSLWGGQETQY
>TRBV5-4|TRBD2
ASSLLAGAQETQY
>TRBV25-1|NA
ASMGATTNEKLF
>TRBV6-6|NA
AIGGGVNYGYT
>TRBV11-3|NA
ASSSFPPTIY
>TRBV14|NA
ASNYRVNNEQF
>TRBV6-1|TRBD1
ALRQGASNTGELF
>TRBV7-2|NA
ASRAWSSSVGLETQY